These 27 T cell receptor beta chains were sequenced from one sample in a study of TET2 disruption in CD19-targeted CAR T cells. Treatment meaning: autologous CTL019 cells: CD19 CAR with 4-1BB and CD3 zeta domains. Repertoires were generated with immunoSEQ multiplex PCR, while TCRdb's copy carries only in-frame clones and drops some. This listing includes 25,000 to 30,000 clones. No cognate antigen is known for these TCRs. The sequencing used CD8- CAR+ T cells sorted from cultured blood T cells, collected for CD19 CAR T cell therapy. Subset specified: CD8-negative CAR-positive T cells from the infusion product. These receptors were obtained from a man in his 70s with chronic lymphocytic leukemia.

As concerns this clone: With the read ending 3 residues before the CDR3 end, the germline J gene is used to fill in that end. The rearrangement links TRBV27 to TRBJ2-2, with TRBD1 as a possible D gene (5 bases). CDR1 and CDR2 (germline): MNHEY, SMNVEV (reference sequence). Trimming took off 3 bases at V and 0 bases at J, with 8 bases between the two ends. The CDR3 runs 15 residues. The CDR3 protein is CASSFGAPNTGELFF. Incomplete CDR3 DNA: TGTGCCAGCAGTTTTGGGGCTCCGAACACCGGGGAG.

On this clone: Sequencing ends 3 residues short of the CDR3 end; the germline J gene provides the rest. V gene TRBV9 combines with J gene TRBJ1-1; maybe TRBD1 (5 bases). CDR1 is SGDLS and CDR2 is YYNGEE in the germline V gene. The CDR3 runs 13 residues. CDR3 amino acids: CASSPSPTDWAFF. Incomplete CDR3 DNA: TGTGCCAGCAGCCCCTCCCCGACAGATTGG. The whole variable domain, remainder taken from reference TRBV9 and TRBJ1-1, is DSGVTQTPKHLITATGQRVTLRCSPRSGDLSVYWYQQSLDQGLQFLIQYYNGEERAKGNILERFSAQQFPDLHSELNLSSLELGDSALYFCASSPSPTDWAFFGQGTRLTVV.

About this clone itself: The CDR3 is cut off 3 residues early in the read; its end comes from the germline J gene. The rearrangement uses TRBV7-8 and TRBJ2-4; 9 positions agree with TRBD1. The CDR3 loop spans 13 amino acids. Looked up from germline, CDR1 is SGHVS and CDR2 is FQNEAQ. The CDR3 bases that were read are TGTGCCAGCAGCACGGGGACAGGGAATGGT. Translated, it gives CASSTGTGNG. In full, the CDR3 is CASSTGTGNGQYF.

A remark on this clone: The read ends 3 residues before the CDR3 terminus; that terminus is restored from the germline J gene. The rearrangement joins TRBV11-2 to TRBJ2-1; TRBD1 matches 8 bases. The germline gives CDR1 SGHAT, CDR2 FQNNGV. V lost 5 bases, J lost 7 bases, and 10 bases stayed unmatched. The CDR3 totals 15 residues. The sequenced part of the CDR3 DNA is TGTGCCAGCAGCCGTAACAGGGGGGACGGGAATGAG. It is translated as CASSRNRGDGNE. The full-length CDR3 reads as CASSRNRGDGNEQFF.

As for this clone: The junction and the germline gene differ at one end; a read error may be behind it. The CDR3 goes on 3 residues after the read ends, and that part is filled in from the germline J gene. Other DNA sequences in this sample translate to the same CDR3. The rearrangement uses TRBV19 and TRBJ2-4; no firm D call. CDR3 length: 13 amino acids. The germline V gene encodes CDR1 LNHDA and CDR2 SQIVND (reference sequence). Here the CDR3 reads CASSINSNQPQYF. The DNA read from the CDR3 is TGTGCCAGCAGTATTAATAGCAATCAGCCT.

According to its frequency, this clone is medium-sized (0.01 to 0.1%). With the read ending 3 residues before the CDR3 end, the germline J gene is used to fill in that end. The genes are TRBV6-1 and TRBJ1-1; a weak D match, TRBD1 (5 bases). V lost 2 bases to trimming and J lost 3 bases, with 7 bases between them. The CDR3 is made up of 13 amino acids. CDR1 and CDR2 from the germline V gene are MNHNS and SASEGT. The covered CDR3 bases are TGTGCCAGCAGTGAAACAGGCTACACTGAA. Protein: CASSETGYTE. The entire CDR3 reads CASSETGYTEAFF.

With respect to this clone: This sample also contains other DNA sequences that code for the same CDR3. CDR3 protein: CAISPGTGNYGYTF. Incomplete CDR3 DNA: TGTGCCATCAGTCCCGGGACAGGGAACTATGGC. The chain uses TRBV10-3 and TRBJ1-2, with 9 bases matching TRBD1. The read ends 3 residues shy of where the CDR3 ends; the end is completed using the germline J gene. Germline V lookup: CDR1 ENHRY, CDR2 SYGVKD. Germline trimming cut 5 bases from V and 2 bases from J; bases unmatched to any gene: 3. The CDR3 has 14 residues.

As to this clone: The sequence runs out 3 residues before the end of the CDR3; the remainder is reconstructed from the germline J gene. The rearrangement links TRBV20-1 to TRBJ1-2; 9 bases are shared with TRBD1. The CDR3 spans 14 residues. V lost 6 bases, J lost 6 bases, and 11 bases stayed unmatched. The germline V gene has CDR1 DFQATT and CDR2 SNEGSKA (reference sequence). The CDR3 bases that were read are TGCAGTGCCATGGCCCCCGGGACAGGGAATGGC. This sequence encodes CSAMAPGTGNG. The full CDR3 protein reads CSAMAPGTGNGYTF.

The CDR3 loop is CASSFRTGGSDNYGYTF. The CDR3 bases that were read are TGTGCCAGCAGTTTTAGGACAGGGGGCTCGGATAACTATGGC. V and J are TRBV27 and TRBJ1-2, with 11 bases lining up with TRBD1. Read sequence stops 3 residues before the CDR3 end, and the germline J gene provides the missing end. CDR3 size: 17 residues. Germline lookup yields CDR1 MNHEY and CDR2 SMNVEV (reference sequence). Trimming at V came to 3 bases and at J to 1 base, leaving 7 bases not matched to a gene.

Of note for this clone: Read sequence stops 3 residues before the CDR3 end, and the germline J gene provides the missing end. The V and J genes are TRBV7-2 and TRBJ1-3; D possibly corresponds to TRBD1 (6 bases). CDR3 length: 15 amino acids. In germline, CDR1 is SGHTA, CDR2 FQGNSA. CDR3 loop: CASRGGAGNVSPIYF. CDR3 DNA, as far as it was read: TGTGCCAGCAGGGGGGGGGCAGGGAATGTTTCGCCC.

Note on this clone: With the read ending 3 residues before the CDR3 end, the germline J gene is used to fill in that end. The chain recombines TRBV30 with TRBJ2-4; D possibly corresponds to TRBD1 (5 bases). Germline CDR1 is GTSNPN and CDR2 is SVGIG (reference sequence). The CDR3 extends over 15 amino acids. The CDR3 bases that were read are TGTGCCTGGAGTGTCGATCTACAGGAGAACTATGGT. Its translation: CAWSVDLQENYG. The full-length CDR3 reads as CAWSVDLQENYGQYF.

About this clone itself: The read halts 3 residues ahead of the CDR3 end, with the missing end drawn from the germline J gene. This chain joins TRBV19 and TRBJ1-2, with D maybe TRBD1 (5 bases). CDR3 length: 14 residues. The germline V gene has CDR1 LNHDA and CDR2 SQIVND (reference sequence). The CDR3 spells CASSDTTGVYDYTF. CDR3 DNA, as far as it was read: TGTGCCAGTAGTGATACTACGGGGGTCTACGAC.

To note about this clone: The read ends 3 residues before the CDR3 terminus; that terminus is restored from the germline J gene. V gene TRBV2 combines with J gene TRBJ1-2, with TRBD1 matching over 8 bases. The CDR3 contains 13 residues. The germline V gene has CDR1 SNHLY and CDR2 FYNNEI. With V trimmed by 6 bases and J by 4 bases, 4 bases remained unmatched. CDR3: CASRTTGGYGYTF. The sequenced part of the CDR3 DNA is TGTGCCAGCAGAACAACAGGGGGCTATGGC.

Note on this clone: The CDR3 end is not reached by the read, which stops 3 residues before it; the germline J gene fills it in. V and J are TRBV11-2 and TRBJ1-2; 7 bases match TRBD1. The length of the CDR3 is 15 residues. The germline gives CDR1 SGHAT, CDR2 FQNNGV. The CDR3 bases that were read are TGTGCCAGCAGCCCCAGGGGGGCAGGGCAATACGAC. Translated, it gives CASSPRGAGQYD. The whole CDR3 reads CASSPRGAGQYDYTF.

On this clone itself: Coverage ceases 3 residues before the CDR3 finishes, and the germline J gene fills in the end. The rearrangement uses TRBV18 and TRBJ1-1; 10 nucleotides align to TRBD1. Germline V gene data show CDR1 as KGHSH and CDR2 as LQKENI. This CDR3 contains 14 residues. Trimming took 6 bases from V and 4 from J; bases not matched to a gene: 5. The part of the CDR3 DNA that was read is TGTGCCAGCTCTCGACAGGGGGCTACCACTGAA. Encoded protein: CASSRQGATTE. The complete CDR3 reads CASSRQGATTEAFF.

About this clone: The sequence runs out 3 residues before the end of the CDR3; the remainder is reconstructed from the germline J gene. The chain combines TRBV29-1 with TRBJ2-4; possibly TRBD1 for D (6 bases). This CDR3 has 11 residues. Germline CDR1 reads SQVTM; CDR2 reads ANQGSEA. CDR3 sequence reads: CSVRTERGQYF. CDR3 DNA (partial): TGCAGCGTGCGGACAGAACGGGGT. The entire variable domain, with the rest obtained from reference TRBV29-1 and TRBJ2-4, is as follows: SAVISQKPSRDICQRGTSLTIQCQVDSQVTMMFWYRQQPGQSLTLIATANQGSEATYESGFVIDKFPISRPNLTFSTLTVSNMSPEDSSIYLCSVRTERGQYFGAGTRLSVL.

CDR3 DNA, as far as it was read: TGTGCCAGCAGGGCCGGGACAGGGGATGGC. It codes for CASRAGTGDG. The entire CDR3 protein is CASRAGTGDGYTF. V usage is TRBV12-3 or TRBV12-4 and J usage is TRBJ1-2, with 10 positions matching TRBD1. The CDR3 extends 3 residues past the end of the read, so its final part is completed from the germline J gene. The CDR3 has 13 residues. Trimming at V came to 6 bases and at J to 6 bases, leaving 4 bases not matched to a gene.

To note about this clone: The read gets to within 3 residues of the CDR3 end, and the germline J gene fills in the rest. The chain couples TRBV5-1 to TRBJ2-1; possible D gene TRBD2, 5 bases. Per the germline V gene, CDR1 is SGHRS and CDR2 is YFSETQ. The CDR3 length is 16 residues. V lost 0 bases, J lost 0 bases, and 10 bases lay in between. The part of the CDR3 DNA that was read is TGCGCCAGCAGCTTGGGAGGGCAGAGCTCCTACAATGAG. As protein: CASSLGGQSSYNE. The whole CDR3 sequence is CASSLGGQSSYNEQFF.

Notes on this clone: The CDR3 goes on 3 residues after the read ends, and that part is filled in from the germline J gene. The chain couples TRBV7-6 to TRBJ2-7; D perhaps matches TRBD2 (6 bases). Germline V gene lookup returns CDR1 SGHVS and CDR2 FNYEAQ. V was clipped by 0 bases and J by 3 bases, with 21 bases between them. The CDR3 spans 18 residues. The CDR3 loop is CASSLARTTGTGDYEQYF. CDR3 DNA (partial): TGTGCCAGCAGCTTAGCCCGGACAACCGGAACGGGGGACTACGAG.

About this clone itself: The read stops 3 residues short of the end of the CDR3; the missing end is completed from the germline J gene. The chain couples TRBV19 to TRBJ2-3, with 12 bases matching TRBD2. The J segment lost 4 bases and the V segment lost 9 bases, leaving 5 bases of the junction unmatched. The germline CDR1 and CDR2 sequences are LNHDA and SQIVND (reference sequence). CDR3 size: 14 residues. Here the CDR3 reads CASSSGGAPDTQYF. Partial CDR3 DNA: TGTGCCAGCTCTAGCGGGGGGGCGCCAGATACG.

In the case of this clone: The DNA ends 3 residues before the CDR3 does, and the rest of the CDR3 is filled in from the germline J gene. The rearrangement joins TRBV10-2 to TRBJ1-5; D perhaps matches TRBD1 (5 bases). Germline V CDR1 and CDR2: WSHSY, SAAADI. The CDR3 totals 14 residues. V lost 5 bases, J lost 2 bases, and 10 bases lay in between. The chain's CDR3 is CASSRGTGNQPQHF. The CDR3 DNA, read in part, is TGCGCCAGCAGTAGGGGAACGGGCAATCAGCCC.

In regard to this clone: The read stops 3 residues short of the end of the CDR3; the missing end is completed from the germline J gene. The V call is TRBV5-1, the J call TRBJ2-3; 7 nucleotides match TRBD1. The CDR3 has 15 residues. V trimming: 3 bases; J trimming: 4 bases; junction bases outside the gene matches: 8. Germline V lookup: CDR1 SGHRS, CDR2 YFSETQ. The sequenced CDR3 bases are TGCGCCAGCAGCTCCTACAGGGGCATCGCAGATACG. It codes for CASSSYRGIADT. The full CDR3 protein reads CASSSYRGIADTQYF.

With respect to this clone: This sample also contains other DNA sequences that code for the same CDR3. The CDR3 sequence: CASSSPGETQYF. The part of the CDR3 DNA that was read is TGTGCCAGCAGCTCCCCGGGGGAAACC. V and J are TRBV11-2 and TRBJ2-5; possibly TRBD2 for D (6 bases). The read gets to within 3 residues of the CDR3 end, and the germline J gene fills in the rest. Per the germline V gene, CDR1 is SGHAT and CDR2 is FQNNGV. The CDR3 spans 12 residues.

To note about this clone: A read error may produce the germline difference seen at one junction end. Sequencing ends 3 residues short of the CDR3 end; the germline J gene provides the rest. The chain employs TRBV19 and TRBJ1-2; possible D gene TRBD1, 6 bases. The V gene's germline CDR1 is LNHDA and CDR2 SQIVND (reference sequence). The CDR3 consists of 15 residues. CDR3 bases read: TGTGCCAGTACTTTCTCAGGCGGGGGGGCGTATGAC. Translation gives CASTFSGGGAYD. The entire CDR3 protein is CASTFSGGGAYDYTF.

Of note for this clone: The missing CDR3 end, 3 residues past where the read stops, is filled in from the germline J gene. The chain combines TRBV7-9 with TRBJ1-1; 10 bases fit TRBD1. J lost 5 bases, V lost 3 bases, and 6 bases had no gene match. Germline V lookup: CDR1 SEHNR, CDR2 FQNEAQ (reference sequence). This CDR3 spans 15 amino acids. CDR3 DNA (partial): TGTGCCAGCAGCTTGGGACAGGGGTGGGGTACTGAA. Residues: CASSLGQGWGTE. The full CDR3 is CASSLGQGWGTEAFF.

In regard to this clone: The CDR3 end is not reached by the read, which stops 3 residues before it; the germline J gene fills it in. In the same sample, other DNA sequences code for this CDR3. This sequence joins TRBV2 and TRBJ1-2; weak D call: TRBD1 (5 bases). V was pared by 7 bases and J by 6 bases, with 21 bases between. The CDR3 runs 15 residues. From germline, CDR1 is SNHLY and CDR2 FYNNEI. The CDR3 loop is CASTKTFGAFDGYTF. The DNA read from the CDR3 is TGTGCCAGCACCAAGACCTTTGGGGCCTTCGATGGC.

With respect to this clone: Read data end 3 residues before the CDR3 end; the end is taken from the germline J gene. The chain combines TRBV3-1 (or the pseudogene TRBV3-2) with TRBJ2-3, with 13 bases that match TRBD2. CDR3 length: 15 amino acids. Germline V gene lookup returns CDR1 LGHDT and CDR2 YNNKEL (reference sequence). V trimming: 4 bases; J trimming: 5 bases; junction bases outside the gene matches: 3. The CDR3 bases that were read are TGTGCCAGCAGCCGCACTAGCGGGGGGGGAGATACG. Its protein is CASSRTSGGGDT. The full CDR3 protein reads CASSRTSGGGDTQYF.